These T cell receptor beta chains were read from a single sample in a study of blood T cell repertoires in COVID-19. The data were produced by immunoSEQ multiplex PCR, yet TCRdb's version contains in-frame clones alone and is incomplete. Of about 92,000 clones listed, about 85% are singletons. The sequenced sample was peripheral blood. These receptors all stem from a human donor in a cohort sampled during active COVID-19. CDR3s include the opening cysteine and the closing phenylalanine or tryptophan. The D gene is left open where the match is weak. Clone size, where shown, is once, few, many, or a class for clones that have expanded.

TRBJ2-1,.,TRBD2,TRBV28,TGTGCCAGCAGTTTGACCCGAGGACTAGCCAATGAGCAGTTCTTC,CASSLTRGLANEQFF
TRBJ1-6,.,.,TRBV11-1,TGTGCCAGCAGCTTAGGAGGGCGTTCACCCCTCCACTTT,CASSLGGRSPLHF
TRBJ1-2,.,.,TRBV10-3,TGTGCCATCAGGGGAACAGGAGAATATGGCTACACCTTC,CAIRGTGEYGYTF
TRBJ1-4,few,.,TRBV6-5,TGTGCCAGCAGTCCCTACTGGGGAGATGAAAAACTGTTTTTT,CASSPYWGDEKLFF
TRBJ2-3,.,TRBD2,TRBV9,TGTGCCAGCAGCCTCCGGACTAGCGGGAGTTCAGATACGCAGTATTTT,CASSLRTSGSSDTQYF
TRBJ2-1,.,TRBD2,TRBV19,TGTGCCAGTAGGAAGCTAGCGGGGGGGCACAATGAGCAGTTCTTC,CASRKLAGGHNEQFF
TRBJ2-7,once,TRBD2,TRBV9,TGTGCCAGCAGCGTAGGAGCGGGAGCCCAGCGCGAGCAGTACTTC,CASSVGAGAQREQYF
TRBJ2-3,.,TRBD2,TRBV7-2,TGTGCCAGCAGCTTAGTGCGGGAGGGGACGCAGTATTTT,CASSLVREGTQYF
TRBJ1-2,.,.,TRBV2,TGTGCCAGACAGGGAGGGAAGAGCTATGGCTACACCTTC,CARQGGKSYGYTF
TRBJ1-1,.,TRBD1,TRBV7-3,TGTGCCAGCAGCATGACAGGGGGGAACACTGAAGCTTTCTTT,CASSMTGGNTEAFF
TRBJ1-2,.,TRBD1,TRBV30,TGTGCCTGGGACCCCCAGGGGGCGGGTGGCTACACCTTC,CAWDPQGAGGYTF
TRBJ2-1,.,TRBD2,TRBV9,TGTGCCAGCAGCCCCCGCGGGAGCCTCTCCTACAATGAGCAGTTCTTC,CASSPRGSLSYNEQFF
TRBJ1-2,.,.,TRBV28,TGTGCCAGCAGTTTTGGGCAGAACTATGGCTACACCTTC,CASSFGQNYGYTF
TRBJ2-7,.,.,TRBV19,TGTGCCAGTAGTATAGAGTGGCAGTTAACCTACGAGCAGTACTTC,CASSIEWQLTYEQYF
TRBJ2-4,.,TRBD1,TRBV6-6,TGTGCCAGCAGATTCGACAGGGGAAACATTCAGTACTTC,CASRFDRGNIQYF
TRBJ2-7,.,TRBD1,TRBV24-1,TGTGCCACCAGTGACGCCGGGACAGGTAATTGGGCCCTCTACGAGCAGTACTTC,CATSDAGTGNWALYEQYF
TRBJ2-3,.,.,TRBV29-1,TGCAGCGCAATCCGAGGGAGCGCAGATACGCAGTATTTT,CSAIRGSADTQYF
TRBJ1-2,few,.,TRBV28,TGTGCCAGCAGTTTAATATTGGGGGGTCGATATGGCTACACCTTC,CASSLILGGRYGYTF
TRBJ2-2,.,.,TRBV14,TGTGCCAGCAGCCAAGAAAGGCAGGGAATTTGGGCCGGGGAGCTGTTTTTT,CASSQERQGIWAGELFF
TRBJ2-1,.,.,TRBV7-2,TGTGCCAGCAGCACCCCGGGGTCCTACAATGAGCAGTTCTTC,CASSTPGSYNEQFF
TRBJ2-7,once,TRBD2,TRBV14,TGTGCCAGCAGCCGAGCCGGGACTACCGTATACGAGCAGTACTTC,CASSRAGTTVYEQYF